The 17 T cell receptor beta chains below all came from one sample that was sequenced in a study of Ad26.COV2.S vaccination and SARS-CoV-2 variants (dated by TCRdb to about 2021). Per the publication, the treatment or condition label means: around 19 received Ad26.COV2.S at low or high dose, single or two shots; about 5 received placebo; per-sample allocation not given. For vaccine and placebo recipients, repertoires were sequenced using samples collected on day 63 after the first injection. Library method: the immunoSEQ multiplex PCR assay. The table comes from immuneACCESS by way of TCRdb, which keeps in-frame sequences with V and J called. Part of the clones is missing from these tables; in studies checked, under half for an unresolved V gene and the rest for unknown reasons. In this sample the table shows 350,000 to 450,000 clones, around nine tenths of which occur a single time. Of the sample, 1.5% to 2% falls within the top ten clones.

Sequencing used peripheral blood, obtained in a trial of Ad26.COV2.S vaccine versus placebo. The receptors stem from a person aged 18-60 years who received the Ad26.COV2.S COVID-19 vaccine or a placebo.

The J gene is TRBJ2-7, the V gene TRBV3-1 (or the pseudogene TRBV3-2); 9 bases match TRBD2. The CDR3 is 14 amino acids. The V segment lost 5 bases and the J segment 1 base; nucleotides outside the gene matches: 3. Germline loops: CDR1 LGHDT, CDR2 YNNKEL (reference sequence). CDR3 region: CASSATSGSYEQYF. Written as DNA, the CDR3 is TGTGCCAGCAGCGCGACTAGCGGTTCCTACGAGCAGTACTTC.

The J gene is TRBJ2-3, the V gene TRBV3-1 (or the pseudogene TRBV3-2); 13 bases map to TRBD2. CDR1 is LGHDT, CDR2 YNNKEL, per germline (reference sequence). The ends lost 1 base at V and 6 bases at J; junction bases unmatched: 4. The CDR3 runs to 16 residues. CDR3 protein: CASSQGTSGSGDTQYF. CDR3 in DNA: TGTGCCAGCAGCCAAGGGACTAGCGGGAGTGGTGATACGCAGTATTTT.

The chain combines TRBV5-4 with TRBJ2-2; D gene ambiguous. The V gene lost 4 bases and the J gene lost 6 bases, with 10 bases spanning the gap. This CDR3 region has 13 residues. Germline V gives CDR1 SGHNT, CDR2 YYREEE (reference sequence). As DNA, the CDR3 is TGTGCCAGCAGCCCAATTCTAGCCGGGGAGCTGTTTTTT. Protein product: CASSPILAGELFF.

The chain joins TRBV5-4 to TRBJ2-6; no reliable D call. V was shortened by 4 bases and J by 3 bases, with 17 bases between the two germline ends. Germline lookup yields CDR1 SGHNT and CDR2 YYREEE (reference sequence). CDR3 length: 17 amino acids. In DNA, the CDR3 is TGTGCCAGCAGCCCTCCTCGCCTGGCAGGTGGGGCCAACGTCCTGACTTTC. Amino acids: CASSPPRLAGGANVLTF.

This chain links TRBV2 with TRBJ2-7; TRBD2 is a possible D gene (6 bases). V was shortened by 2 bases and J by 6 bases, with 11 bases between the two germline ends. The CDR3 totals 13 residues. From germline, CDR1 is SNHLY and CDR2 FYNNEI. CDR3 in DNA: TGTGCCAGCAGTGAAAGGGAGGTTGGCGAGCAGTACTTC. Translated, it gives CASSEREVGEQYF.

The V and J genes are TRBV5-6 and TRBJ2-5; D unclear. CDR1 SGHDT and CDR2 YYEEEE come from the germline V gene. The CDR3 has 13 residues. V was clipped by 0 bases and J by 0 bases, with 3 bases between them. The CDR3 DNA follows: TGTGCCAGCAGCTTGGTCTACCAAGAGACCCAGTACTTC. Its protein product is CASSLVYQETQYF.

This rearrangement joins TRBV10-2 to TRBJ2-1; 12 nucleotides align to TRBD2. V dropped 5 bases and J dropped 2; count of bases not matched to a gene: 4. There are 16 residues in the CDR3. Germline V gene lookup returns CDR1 WSHSY and CDR2 SAAADI. For the CDR3, the DNA is TGCGCCAGCAGTCTGGCTAGCGGGAGGGCCTACAATGAGCAGTTCTTC. Translating it yields CASSLASGRAYNEQFF.

This chain joins TRBV19 and TRBJ2-7; tentatively, D is TRBD1 or TRBD2 (7 bases each). This CDR3 has 15 amino acids. Germline CDR1 LNHDA, CDR2 SQIVND (reference sequence). V was clipped by 6 bases and J by 2 bases, with 17 bases between them. This chain's CDR3 is CASSLRDSGTYEQYF. In DNA form, the CDR3 reads TGTGCCAGTAGCTTGAGGGACAGCGGGACCTACGAGCAGTACTTC.

V is TRBV19 and J is TRBJ1-3; no firm D call. This CDR3 has 15 amino acids. Trimming stripped 4 bases from V and 4 bases from J, with 14 bases between. The germline V gene encodes CDR1 LNHDA and CDR2 SQIVND (reference sequence). CDR3 region: CASSRGGSSGNTIYF. The CDR3, as DNA: TGTGCCAGTAGTAGGGGAGGGAGCTCCGGAAACACCATATATTTT.

This clone showed up just once. The gene calls are TRBV28 and TRBJ2-1; TRBD2 matches 13 bases. J was trimmed by 8 bases and V by 6 bases; bases with no gene match: 4. Germline CDR1 is MDHEN and CDR2 is SYDVKM. The CDR3 is 14 amino acids. In DNA form, the CDR3 reads TGTGCCAGCAGGGGACTAGCGGGATGGGATGAGCAGTTCTTC. Protein: CASRGLAGWDEQFF. The full variable domain, rest sourced from reference TRBV28 and TRBJ2-1, is DVKVTQSSRYLVKRTGEKVFLECVQDMDHENMFWYRQDPGLGLRLIYFSYDVKMKEKGDIPEGYSVSREKKERFSLILESASTNQTSMYLCASRGLAGWDEQFFGPGTRLTVL.

J is TRBJ2-3 and V is TRBV7-3; the D gene is possibly TRBD1 (6 bases). Deletions cut 0 bases from V and 2 bases from J, with 6 bases between. Looked up from germline, CDR1 is SGHTA and CDR2 is FQGTGA. The CDR3 contains 14 residues. The CDR3 is CASSLTGHTDTQYF. CDR3 bases: TGTGCCAGCAGCTTAACGGGACACACAGATACGCAGTATTTT.

This clone was detected only a few times. The gene calls are TRBV4-1 and TRBJ1-5; D may be TRBD1 (5 bases). The V gene's germline CDR1 is MGHRA and CDR2 YSYEKL. This CDR3 is built from 16 residues. V was pared by 0 bases and J by 5 bases, with 14 bases between. DNA of the CDR3: TGCGCCAGCAGCCAAGATGGGGACCTAGCGCATCAGCCCCAGCATTTT. Translating it yields CASSQDGDLAHQPQHF.

The CDR3 reads CASRSGGASYEQYF. Written as DNA, the CDR3 is TGTGCCAGCAGGTCTGGCGGGGCCTCCTACGAGCAGTACTTC. The genes are TRBV3-1 (or the pseudogene TRBV3-2) and TRBJ2-7, with D possibly matching TRBD2 (6 bases). The V end was cut by 6 bases, the J end by 0 bases, with 12 bases between. CDR1 is LGHDT and CDR2 is YNNKEL in the germline V gene (reference sequence). The CDR3 is made up of 14 amino acids.

V usage is TRBV3-1 (or the pseudogene TRBV3-2) and J usage is TRBJ2-3, with 8 bases lining up with TRBD2. Germline CDR1 LGHDT, CDR2 YNNKEL (reference sequence). This CDR3 has 16 residues. Unmatched junction bases numbered 8, after V lost 5 bases and J lost 1 base. The CDR3 sequence: CASSRRAGGRTDTQYF. The CDR3 coding sequence is TGTGCCAGCAGCAGAAGGGCGGGAGGTCGCACAGATACGCAGTATTTT.

The V and J genes are TRBV5-8 and TRBJ2-7, with no clear D. CDR3 length equals 12 residues. Germline V gene lookup returns CDR1 SGHTS and CDR2 YDEGEE. V was pared by 3 bases and J by 0 bases, with 4 bases between. The CDR3 sequence is CASSSSSYEQYF. Written as DNA, the CDR3 is TGTGCCAGCAGCTCGAGCTCCTACGAGCAGTACTTC. Complete variable domain (other parts from reference TRBV5-8 and TRBJ2-7): EAGVTQSPTHLIKTRGQQATLRCSPISGHTSVYWYQQALGLGLQFLLWYDEGEERNRGNFPPRFSGRQFPNYSSELNVNALELEDSALYLCASSSSSYEQYFGPGTRLTVT.

V gene TRBV6-5 combines with J gene TRBJ2-7, with 8 bases that match TRBD1. Germline V gene sequence: CDR1 MNHEY, CDR2 SVGAGI. V shed 7 bases, J shed 5 bases, and the junction held 13 bases outside the gene matches. CDR3 length: 15 residues. The CDR3 DNA reads as TGTGCCAGCAACGGTCGGACAGGGAGTCGGGACGAGCAGTACTTC. As protein: CASNGRTGSRDEQYF.

This clone has just one count. The V call is TRBV28, the J call TRBJ2-7; 8 bases map to TRBD1. Germline V CDR1 and CDR2: MDHEN, SYDVKM. This CDR3 comprises 15 residues. V lost 9 bases to trimming and J lost 3 bases; unmatched junction nucleotides: 13. This chain's CDR3 is CASARGSGGGYEQYF. CDR3 DNA sequence: TGTGCCAGTGCGAGGGGATCAGGGGGCGGCTACGAGCAGTACTTC.